These 27 T cell receptor beta chains came from one sample sequenced in a study of blood T cells in healthy people across ages. The authors ran a second PCR of roughly 6 to 12 cycles using a sample-barcoded 5' primer and a J-beta primer mix. TCRdb reprocessed the 5' RACE reads via MiXCR and lists one record per CDR3 protein. The sample holds about 1 million distinct CDR3 sequences, roughly 45% seen once. Sequenced: blood. The receptors originated from a woman in her sixties in good health.

The count of this clonotype is one. The chain employs TRBV28 and TRBJ1-2; unclear D gene. The V gene lost 1 base and the J gene lost 3 bases, with 9 bases spanning the gap. Germline-derived CDR1 and CDR2 are MDHEN and SYDVKM. The CDR3 is made up of 14 amino acids. CDR3 sequence reads: CASSLFSEDYGYTF. In DNA, the CDR3 is TGTGCCAGCAGTTTATTTTCGGAGGACTATGGCTACACCTTC.

The genes are TRBV12-3 or TRBV12-4 and TRBJ1-2; 8 bases align to TRBD1. The trim removed 6 bases at V and 4 bases at J, leaving 10 bases unmatched. CDR3 length: 15 amino acids. The CDR3 region has the DNA TGTGCCAGCAGCTCAGAAGACAGGGGAATCTATGGCTACACCTTC. The encoded protein is CASSSEDRGIYGYTF.

This clonotype was counted a few times. V and J are TRBV7-2 and TRBJ1-2; D call uncertain. Germline CDR1 reads SGHTA; CDR2 reads FQGNSA. There are 14 residues in the CDR3. V lost 2 bases, J lost 0 bases, and 7 bases lay in between. CDR3 region: CASSLTAANYGYTF. In DNA form, the CDR3 reads TGTGCCAGCAGCTTAACAGCAGCTAACTATGGCTACACCTTC.

This chain connects TRBV4-1 to TRBJ2-1; the D is unclear. Germline V gene lookup returns CDR1 MGHRA and CDR2 YSYEKL. Deletions cut 1 base from V and 6 bases from J, with 7 bases between. The CDR3 is made up of 13 amino acids. The CDR3 DNA reads TGCGCCAGCAGCCAAGTTCCGCTCAATGAGCAGTTCTTC. Protein: CASSQVPLNEQFF.

V is TRBV6-2 or TRBV6-3 and J is TRBJ2-7; unclear D gene. Per the germline V gene, CDR1 is MNHEY and CDR2 is SVGEGT. V was shortened by 5 bases and J by 7 bases, with 27 bases between the two germline ends. The CDR3 covers 17 residues. The CDR3 bases are TGTGCCAGCAGTACGCCCCGGGCGGAGAGCTCCTACAATGAGCAGTACTTC. Translation: CASSTPRAESSYNEQYF.

The chain joins TRBV6-1 to TRBJ1-2, with a weak D call TRBD1 (6 bases). This CDR3 has 12 amino acids. V gave up 5 bases and J gave up 8 bases, with 12 bases separating them. Germline CDR1 MNHNS, CDR2 SASEGT. The CDR3 here is CASSLRGAGYTF. CDR3 DNA sequence: TGTGCCAGCAGTTTGCGGGGGGCAGGCTACACCTTC.

The chain combines TRBV25-1 with TRBJ2-6; D not resolved. V lost 4 bases to trimming and J lost 4 bases, with 11 bases between them. From germline, CDR1 is MGHDK and CDR2 SYGVNS. This CDR3 spans 15 amino acids. The DNA of the CDR3 is TGTGCCAGCAGTGGCCTTACCACCGGGGCCAACGTCCTGACTTTC. It encodes CASSGLTTGANVLTF.

In the case of this clonotype: A read error may produce the germline difference seen at one junction end. The CDR3 loop reads CVSSLAGGPTYEQYF. The DNA for the CDR3 is TGTGTCAGCAGCTTGGCTGGAGGACCTACCTACGAGCAGTACTTC. The chain employs TRBV5-5 and TRBJ2-7; TRBD2 is a possible D gene (5 bases). CDR3 length: 15 amino acids. Germline V gene lookup returns CDR1 SGHKS and CDR2 YYEKEE (reference sequence).

This clonotype has a handful of counts. The V call is TRBV27, the J call TRBJ2-4, with 13 bases fitting TRBD2. Trimming removed 2 bases from V and 9 bases from J; junction bases left unmatched: 13. CDR1 and CDR2 from the germline V gene are MNHEY and SMNVEV (reference sequence). The CDR3 is made up of 18 amino acids. The CDR3 DNA sequence: TGTGCCAGCAGTTTACGGACTAGCGGGAGATTCGGGTCTGGCATTCAGTACTTC. This encodes CASSLRTSGRFGSGIQYF.

A few counts support this clonotype. J is TRBJ2-5 and V is TRBV27; 14 nucleotides match TRBD2. The CDR3 covers 15 residues. The V gene's germline CDR1 is MNHEY and CDR2 SMNVEV (reference sequence). V trimming: 6 bases; J trimming: 5 bases; junction bases outside the gene matches: 5. The DNA of the CDR3 is TGTGCCAGCAGGGGGACTAGCGGGAGTTACGAGACCCAGTACTTC. Translating it yields CASRGTSGSYETQYF.

This clonotype came up once. This chain joins TRBV5-6 and TRBJ2-3; D uncertain. Germline CDR1 and CDR2: SGHDT and YYEEEE. The V end lost 4 bases, the J end lost 9 bases, and 15 bases lay between the germline ends. This CDR3 is built from 13 residues. In nucleotides, the CDR3 is TGTGCCAGCAGCCCGGTATTAGAGGTAACGCAGTATTTT. Its translation: CASSPVLEVTQYF.

The chain employs TRBV18 and TRBJ2-5; 15 nucleotides line up with TRBD2. The better agreement between TRBJ2-7 and the DNA end casts doubt on the J call. CDR1 is KGHSH, CDR2 LQKENI, per germline. The CDR3 is made up of 19 amino acids. DNA for the CDR3: TGTGCCAGCTCACCCCCGAGGGGGACTAGCGGGAGGTCTGTGTACGAGCAGTACTTC. Translating it yields CASSPPRGTSGRSVYEQYF.

A few counts support this clonotype. With a much larger clone just one base away, this may be a read error. This chain links TRBV9 with TRBJ2-1; 8 nucleotides line up with TRBD2. The CDR3 contains 15 residues. CDR1 is SGDLS, CDR2 YYNGEE, per germline. CDR3 nucleotide sequence: TGTGCCAGCAGCCTTGGACTAGCCGGATACAAAGAGCAGTTCTTC. It yields the protein CASSLGLAGYKEQFF.

Ten or more counts support this clonotype. The chain has TRBV29-1 and TRBJ2-1; D gene uncertain. V lost 4 bases to trimming and J lost 9 bases, with 19 bases between them. Per germline, CDR1 SQVTM and CDR2 ANQGSEA. There are 14 residues in the CDR3. The CDR3 coding sequence is TGCAGCGTTGTTATGACATCTGCTACCGGTGAGCAGTTCTTC. Protein product: CSVVMTSATGEQFF.

The chain couples TRBV20-1 to TRBJ2-1; D possibly corresponds to TRBD2 (5 bases). Germline lookup yields CDR1 DFQATT and CDR2 SNEGSKA (reference sequence). The CDR3 covers 16 residues. The V and J ends lost 3 bases and 0 bases respectively, with 15 bases between them. The CDR3 DNA reads as TGCAGTGCTAGGGAGGCGGGCTTTAGCTCCTACAATGAGCAGTTCTTC. This codes for CSAREAGFSSYNEQFF.

This chain joins TRBV12-3 or TRBV12-4 and TRBJ2-5, with 9 bases aligning to TRBD1. The V gene end was trimmed by 3 bases and the J gene end by 13 bases; junction bases not matched to a gene: 15. CDR3 length equals 15 residues. For the CDR3, the DNA is TGTGCCAGCAGTTTGGGACAGGGTAGATCCTACGAGCGGTACTTC. Residues: CASSLGQGRSYERYF.

On this clonotype itself: The junction departs from germline at one end; a sequencing error may be responsible. The V call is TRBV6-5, the J call TRBJ2-3; 7 bases match TRBD1. CDR1 and CDR2 from the germline V gene are MNHEY and SVGAGI. The CDR3 is 15 amino acids. This CDR3 reads CASSRSGPGTDAQYF. CDR3 nucleotides: TGTGCCAGCAGTCGAAGCGGACCAGGGACAGATGCGCAGTATTTT.

In this sample, this clonotype turned up once. The V gene is TRBV7-8, the J gene TRBJ2-2; D unclear. With 1 base removed from V and 3 bases from J, the gap between germline ends came to 6 bases. CDR1 and CDR2 from the germline V gene are SGHVS and FQNEAQ. The CDR3 has 14 residues. The CDR3 DNA reads as TGTGCCAGCAGCTTAGAGAGTTACACCGGGGAGCTGTTTTTT. It is translated as CASSLESYTGELFF.

This clonotype has just a few counts. The chain links TRBV7-2 to TRBJ2-4; D uncertain. The V and J ends lost 1 base and 0 bases respectively, with 16 bases between them. Germline CDR1 is SGHTA and CDR2 is FQGNSA. The CDR3 is made up of 18 amino acids. CDR3 sequence: CASSLGIMVALAKNIQYF. The DNA of the CDR3 is TGTGCCAGCAGCTTAGGAATTATGGTCGCCCTAGCCAAAAACATTCAGTACTTC.

The genes are TRBV20-1 and TRBJ1-2; unclear D gene. Germline V CDR1 and CDR2: DFQATT, SNEGSKA (reference sequence). This CDR3 region has 17 residues. Trimming stripped 0 bases from V and 8 bases from J, with 25 bases between. In DNA form, the CDR3 reads TGCAGTGCTAGAGATCTCTTTGCGGGGAGCGCAACGCGGGGCTACACCTTC. This codes for CSARDLFAGSATRGYTF.

As for this clonotype: At one boundary the junction diverges from the germline segment, which might be a read error. The chain recombines TRBV3-1 with TRBJ2-1; 9 bases are a match to TRBD1. This CDR3 contains 15 residues. Germline CDR1 reads LGHDT; CDR2 reads YNNKEL (reference sequence). CDR3: CASSPGTGPYKEQFF. As DNA, the CDR3 is TGTGCCAGCAGCCCAGGGACAGGGCCCTACAAGGAGCAGTTCTTC.

The J gene is TRBJ1-2, the V gene TRBV20-1; D is undetermined. Germline V gene sequence: CDR1 DFQATT, CDR2 SNEGSKA (reference sequence). The V end was cut by 6 bases, the J end by 0 bases, with 11 bases between. The CDR3 is 13 residues long. CDR3 sequence reads: CSALTQANYGYTF. The DNA of the CDR3 is TGCAGTGCACTTACCCAGGCTAACTATGGCTACACCTTC.

This sequence joins TRBV18 and TRBJ2-7, with TRBD2 matching 7 bases. Germline V CDR1 and CDR2: KGHSH, LQKENI. CDR3 size: 12 residues. Losses at the gene ends were 0 bases for V and 11 bases for J; bases not matched to a gene: 4. The CDR3 reads CASSPPGRGKYF. Here the CDR3 DNA reads TGTGCCAGCTCACCACCGGGGCGGGGGAAGTACTTC.

In this sample, this clonotype turned up a few times. The V call is TRBV11-2, the J call TRBJ2-5, with 8 bases identical to TRBD2. CDR1 and CDR2 from the germline V gene are SGHAT and FQNNGV. This CDR3 is 16 amino acids long. Germline trimming cut 0 bases from V and 3 bases from J; bases unmatched to any gene: 6. The CDR3 loop is CASSLEGTRVKETQYF. Here the CDR3 DNA reads TGTGCCAGCAGCTTAGAGGGGACTAGAGTCAAAGAGACCCAGTACTTC. The variable domain in full, with the rest retrieved from reference TRBV11-2 and TRBJ2-5, is EAGVAQSPRYKIIEKRQSVAFWCNPISGHATLYWYQQILGQGPKLLIQFQNNGVVDDSQLPKDRFSAERLKGVDSTLKIQPAKLEDSAVYLCASSLEGTRVKETQYFGPGTRLLVL.

In regard to this clonotype: Since a much larger clone is just one base distant, this may be a read error. The rearrangement uses TRBV20-1 and TRBJ2-5; 8 bases agree with TRBD2. The CDR3 extends over 14 amino acids. CDR1 is DFQATT, CDR2 SNEGSKA, per germline (reference sequence). CDR3 nucleotides: TGCAGTGTTAGAACGGGACTAGGAGTCGGGACCCAGTACTTC. Translation gives CSVRTGLGVGTQYF.

This clonotype was observed a handful of times. The chain carries TRBV6-1 and TRBJ2-3; the match to TRBD2 covers 8 bases. J lost 0 bases, V lost 1 base, and 6 bases had no gene match. The CDR3 is 17 amino acids. Germline-derived CDR1 and CDR2 are MNHNS and SASEGT. The CDR3, as DNA: TGTGCCAGCAGTGAAGGCGGTAGCGGGACTAGCACAGATACGCAGTATTTT. The encoded protein is CASSEGGSGTSTDTQYF.

The V call is TRBV20-1, the J call TRBJ2-7; TRBD2 is a possible D gene (5 bases). This CDR3 is 11 amino acids long. CDR1 DFQATT and CDR2 SNEGSKA come from the germline V gene (reference sequence). Trimming cost V 6 bases and J 9 bases, with 15 bases left between them. The CDR3 coding sequence is TGCAGTGCCCCCGCCGGGATGGGGCAGTACTTC. Its translation: CSAPAGMGQYF.